The T cell receptor beta chain described here comes from a study of cytomegalovirus exposure and HLA in healthy donors. Concerning this clone itself: Its matching antigen is unknown.

Germline V lookup: CDR1 MNHNS, CDR2 SASEGT. The CDR3 consists of 15 residues. V shed 8 bases and J 5 bases; nucleotides not matched to a gene: 10. Findings and caveats of the study: Presence/absence analysis assumed near-uniform sequencing depth across donors.

The PCR had 60 Vbeta and 13 Jbeta primers. Method: immunoSEQ multiplex PCR; TCRdb's copy keeps in-frame clones and lacks some. This sample carries some 180,000 clones, around 80% of them seen once, and the ten largest clones take around 4.8%. Sequencing used PBMCs. The origin of this receptor is a woman younger than 45 in good health and CMV-seropositive. The V and J genes are TRBV6-1 and TRBJ2-7; TRBD1 matches 12 bases. CDR3 in amino acids: CASGGDRGLVNEQYF. CDR3 nucleotide sequence: TGTGCCAGCGGAGGGGACAGGGGGCTAGTGAACGAGCAGTACTTC.